These 26 T cell receptor beta chains were all obtained from the same sample, sequenced in a study of blood T cell repertoires in COVID-19. Some clones are missing from TCRdb's copy, which holds only in-frame ones; the method was immunoSEQ multiplex PCR. The table shows 130,000 to 150,000 clones, with about four fifths occurring only once. Sequencing used peripheral blood. The receptors originated from a woman over 75 with acute or convalescent COVID-19.

This clone was seen only once. This sequence joins TRBV9 and TRBJ1-2; 8 bases are shared with TRBD1. The CDR3 totals 14 residues. The ends lost 6 bases at V and 5 bases at J; junction bases unmatched: 9. The germline gives CDR1 SGDLS, CDR2 YYNGEE. The CDR3 spells CASTGTGSFYGYTF. The CDR3 region has the DNA TGTGCCAGCACCGGGACAGGTTCTTTTTATGGCTACACCTTC. The full variable domain, with the rest looked up from reference TRBV9 and TRBJ1-2, is DSGVTQTPKHLITATGQRVTLRCSPRSGDLSVYWYQQSLDQGLQFLIQYYNGEERAKGNILERFSAQQFPDLHSELNLSSLELGDSALYFCASTGTGSFYGYTFGSGTRLTVV.

V gene TRBV19 combines with J gene TRBJ1-4, with a weak D call TRBD1 (5 bases). The germline gives CDR1 LNHDA, CDR2 SQIVND (reference sequence). The CDR3 is 13 amino acids. The V end lost 5 bases, the J end lost 8 bases, and 12 bases lay between the germline ends. The DNA for the CDR3 is TGTGCCAGTAGTCCCGGGACTGGAGAAAAACTGTTTTTT. As protein: CASSPGTGEKLFF.

The genes are TRBV11-2 and TRBJ2-7; 8 nucleotides match TRBD1. The CDR3 is 17 residues long. Germline V gives CDR1 SGHAT, CDR2 FQNNGV. J gave up 0 bases and V 2 bases, and 9 bases lay outside the gene matches. This CDR3 is CASSLNVRTGSSYEQYF. The CDR3 DNA follows: TGTGCCAGCAGCTTAAATGTGCGGACAGGGAGCTCCTACGAGCAGTACTTC.

The chain links TRBV12-3 or TRBV12-4 to TRBJ1-2, with 9 bases lining up with TRBD1. The CDR3 length is 12 residues. The V and J ends lost 8 bases and 8 bases, in that order; junction bases with no gene match: 6. Here the CDR3 reads CASSTGGQGYTF. The CDR3 nucleotides are TGTGCCAGCTCCACAGGGGGCCAAGGCTACACCTTC.

The J gene is TRBJ1-1, the V gene TRBV7-2; D is perhaps TRBD1 (6 bases). In germline, CDR1 is SGHTA, CDR2 FQGNSA. The CDR3 is 14 amino acids. V dropped 1 base and J dropped 5 bases, with 11 bases sitting between them. CDR3 protein: CASSLVYRETEAFF. For the CDR3, the DNA is TGTGCCAGCAGCTTAGTTTACAGGGAGACTGAAGCTTTCTTT.

The gene calls are TRBV30 and TRBJ2-3, with 9 bases lining up with TRBD2. CDR3 size: 14 residues. Germline CDR1 reads GTSNPN; CDR2 reads SVGIG (reference sequence). V dropped 0 bases and J dropped 4; count of bases not matched to a gene: 2. CDR3 nucleotide sequence: TGTGCCTGGAGTGTAGGGACTAGCCCAGATACGCAGTATTTT. Translated: CAWSVGTSPDTQYF.

The gene calls are TRBV30 and TRBJ2-1; 11 nucleotides match TRBD2. The CDR3 is 13 amino acids. Trimming took 5 bases from V and 9 from J; bases not matched to a gene: 6. Germline V CDR1 and CDR2: GTSNPN, SVGIG (reference sequence). CDR3: CAWAKTSGVEQFF. The CDR3 DNA sequence: TGTGCCTGGGCAAAGACTAGCGGGGTTGAGCAGTTCTTC.

This CDR3 reads CASSLTTNEKLFF. Written as DNA, the CDR3 is TGTGCCAGCAGCCTTACAACTAATGAAAAACTGTTTTTT. This rearrangement joins TRBV7-9 to TRBJ1-4; no reliable D call. The CDR3 contains 13 residues. The germline V gene encodes CDR1 SEHNR and CDR2 FQNEAQ (reference sequence). Between the trimmed V and J ends, which lost 5 bases and 0 bases, there was a span of 4 bases. Looking up the rest from reference TRBV7-9 and TRBJ1-4 gives the full variable domain: DTGVSQNPRHKITKRGQNVTFRCDPISEHNRLYWYRQTLGQGPEFLTYFQNEAQLEKSRLLSDRFSAERPKGSFSTLEIQRTEQGDSAMYLCASSLTTNEKLFFGSGTQLSVL.

The chain uses TRBV19 and TRBJ1-2, with 8 bases matching TRBD1. The CDR3 is 16 residues long. Germline CDR1 is LNHDA and CDR2 is SQIVND (reference sequence). Unmatched junction bases numbered 10, after V lost 0 bases and J lost 7 bases. CDR3 bases: TGTGCCAGTAGTATAGATCTCGGCAGGGGGCTAGGTGGCTACACCTTC. Translation: CASSIDLGRGLGGYTF.

V and J are TRBV24-1 and TRBJ1-3, with D hard to call. The length of the CDR3 is 15 residues. With 10 bases removed from V and 0 bases from J, the gap between germline ends came to 15 bases. The germline CDR1 and CDR2 sequences are KGHDR and SFDVKD. CDR3 in amino acids: CATQLTKSSGNTIYF. The CDR3 DNA follows: TGTGCCACGCAACTGACAAAGTCCTCTGGAAACACCATATATTTT.

The rearrangement links TRBV10-2 to TRBJ1-5, with no clear D. V was pared by 3 bases and J by 2 bases, with 5 bases between. This CDR3 is built from 13 residues. Germline CDR1 WSHSY, CDR2 SAAADI. In DNA, the CDR3 is TGCGCCAGCAGTGAACGGGGCAATCAGCCCCAGCATTTT. Amino acid sequence: CASSERGNQPQHF.

V and J are TRBV15 and TRBJ2-2; TRBD1 aligns across 9 bases. V lost 8 bases, J lost 5 bases, and 6 bases stayed unmatched. This CDR3 has 14 residues. Germline CDR1 is LNHNV and CDR2 is YYDKDF (reference sequence). The CDR3 sequence is CATGRDRVTGELFF. CDR3 nucleotides: TGTGCCACCGGCCGGGACAGGGTAACCGGGGAGCTGTTTTTT.

This chain uses TRBV13 with TRBJ1-6; TRBD1 aligns across 8 bases. Trimming took 0 bases from V and 0 from J; bases not matched to a gene: 7. CDR1 and CDR2 from the germline V gene are PRHDT and FYEKMQ (reference sequence). The length of the CDR3 is 19 residues. The CDR3 sequence is CASSLGSGQAYSYNSPLHF. DNA of the CDR3: TGTGCCAGCAGCTTAGGATCGGGACAGGCCTACTCCTATAATTCACCCCTCCACTTT.

The chain has TRBV27 and TRBJ1-2, with 8 bases aligning to TRBD1. V gave up 4 bases and J gave up 0 bases; unmatched junction bases: 7. Germline lookup yields CDR1 MNHEY and CDR2 SMNVEV (reference sequence). This CDR3 contains 16 residues. The CDR3 DNA follows: TGTGCCAGCAGTTCCCGAGGGACAGGCGCTAACTATGGCTACACCTTC. The encoded protein is CASSSRGTGANYGYTF.

The rearrangement links TRBV18 to TRBJ1-4, with a possible D match to TRBD1 (6 bases). The CDR3 length is 15 residues. CDR1 KGHSH and CDR2 LQKENI come from the germline V gene. The germline V and J ends were trimmed by 3 bases and 10 bases, with 18 bases remaining between them. The CDR3 here is CASSPPGGARVKLFF. The CDR3 DNA is TGTGCCAGCTCACCCCCGGGGGGGGCTCGAGTAAAACTGTTTTTT.

The chain couples TRBV5-1 to TRBJ2-2, with TRBD1 identical over 9 bases. The CDR3 is 14 amino acids. Germline V CDR1 and CDR2: SGHRS, YFSETQ. The J segment lost 5 bases and the V segment lost 3 bases, leaving 2 bases of the junction unmatched. DNA of the CDR3: TGCGCCAGCAGCTCGGGACAGGGTACCGGGGAGCTGTTTTTT. Translating it yields CASSSGQGTGELFF.

This chain links TRBV18 with TRBJ1-2; tentative D call: TRBD1 (5 bases). V was trimmed by 7 bases and J by 1 base, leaving 19 bases between them. The CDR3 loop spans 16 amino acids. Germline V gives CDR1 KGHSH, CDR2 LQKENI. CDR3 amino acids: CASLDYGTGDNYGYTF. CDR3 nucleotides: TGTGCCAGCTTGGATTACGGGACGGGGGATAACTATGGCTACACCTTC.

The V gene is TRBV6-2 or TRBV6-3, the J gene TRBJ1-2; D is uncertain. Trimming removed 6 bases from V and 2 bases from J, with 13 bases in between. The CDR3 runs to 14 residues. In germline, CDR1 is MNHEY, CDR2 SVGEGT. The CDR3 region has the DNA TGTGCCAGCAGCCCCACGGGTGGGAACTATGGCTACACCTTC. Residues: CASSPTGGNYGYTF.

The chain is built from TRBV19 and TRBJ1-6; TRBD1 agrees at 7 bases. In germline, CDR1 is LNHDA, CDR2 SQIVND (reference sequence). The CDR3 contains 15 residues. The J segment lost 6 bases and the V segment lost 3 bases, leaving 5 bases of the junction unmatched. The CDR3 spells CASSIDRAGNSPLHF. The CDR3, as DNA: TGTGCCAGTAGTATCGACAGGGCAGGTAATTCACCCCTCCACTTT.

The chain is built from TRBV2 and TRBJ1-2; 9 positions match TRBD1. V was pared by 3 bases and J by 6 bases, with 2 bases of the junction left unmatched. This CDR3 comprises 13 residues. From germline, CDR1 is SNHLY and CDR2 FYNNEI. The CDR3 is CASSDGTGNGYTF. The DNA of the CDR3 is TGTGCCAGCAGTGATGGGACAGGGAATGGCTACACCTTC.

A word on this clone: Other DNA sequences of this sample code for an identical CDR3. The V gene is TRBV9, the J gene TRBJ1-1, with D perhaps matching TRBD1 (5 bases). The V gene's germline CDR1 is SGDLS and CDR2 YYNGEE. The CDR3 consists of 13 residues. V was trimmed by 2 bases and J by 1 base, leaving 6 bases between them. CDR3 sequence (DNA): TGTGCCAGCAGCGTCCAGGGGAACACTGAAGCTTTCTTT. Encoded protein: CASSVQGNTEAFF. Filled out from reference TRBV9 and TRBJ1-1, the complete variable domain reads DSGVTQTPKHLITATGQRVTLRCSPRSGDLSVYWYQQSLDQGLQFLIQYYNGEERAKGNILERFSAQQFPDLHSELNLSSLELGDSALYFCASSVQGNTEAFFGQGTRLTVV.

The chain joins TRBV19 to TRBJ1-1; D might be TRBD1 (6 bases). Germline loops: CDR1 LNHDA, CDR2 SQIVND (reference sequence). Trimming shortened V by 1 base and J by 3 bases, and 15 bases separated the two germline ends. The CDR3 runs 16 residues. In DNA, the CDR3 is TGTGCCAGTAGTATAGTGGGGGGGCGCAGGGACACTGAAGCTTTCTTT. Protein sequence: CASSIVGGRRDTEAFF.

The genes are TRBV30 and TRBJ1-5; D is uncertain. Trimming removed 0 bases from V and 0 bases from J, with 9 bases in between. The CDR3 runs 15 residues. CDR1 GTSNPN and CDR2 SVGIG come from the germline V gene (reference sequence). The CDR3 DNA reads TGTGCCTGGAGTGTACGGAGCTATAGCAATCAGCCCCAGCATTTT. Protein sequence: CAWSVRSYSNQPQHF.

The DNA of the CDR3 is TGTGCCAGCACCCGAACAGGGGGCTCCTACAATGAGCAGTTCTTC. Protein sequence: CASTRTGGSYNEQFF. This chain links TRBV9 with TRBJ2-1; 8 bases line up with TRBD1. This CDR3 region has 15 residues. CDR1 and CDR2 from the germline V gene are SGDLS and YYNGEE. Trimming at V came to 6 bases and at J to 0 bases, leaving 5 bases not matched to a gene.

This sequence joins TRBV10-3 and TRBJ1-2; TRBD1 matches at 10 bases. The germline V gene encodes CDR1 ENHRY and CDR2 SYGVKD. Unmatched junction bases numbered 1, after V lost 8 bases and J lost 1 base. The CDR3 sequence is 13 residues long. CDR3 in amino acids: CAIWDRGNYGYTF. Here the CDR3 DNA reads TGTGCCATCTGGGACAGGGGTAACTATGGCTACACCTTC.

The rearrangement links TRBV5-6 to TRBJ1-1; D perhaps matches TRBD1 (5 bases). CDR3 size: 17 residues. Germline V gene lookup returns CDR1 SGHDT and CDR2 YYEEEE. V lost 0 bases and J 6 bases, leaving 21 bases between the germline ends. CDR3 sequence reads: CASSLGQTLTTRSEAFF. CDR3 bases: TGTGCCAGCAGCTTGGGACAGACGCTAACTACGAGGTCTGAAGCTTTCTTT.